A single sample gave rise to the 22 T cell receptor beta chains below, sequenced in a study of CD8+CD57+ T cells in acquired aplastic anemia. TCR beta VDJ and CDR3 profiling used genomic DNA as template. In TCRdb, the reads were re-called with MiXCR into one record per CDR3 protein. The table lists about 200,000 distinct CDR3 sequences, less than 75% of them singletons, with about 60% in the top ten. Selection for sequencing was limited to patients who had shown CD8+CD57+ cell expansion by flow cytometry. Material: sorted CD4+, CD8+, or CD8+CD57+ T cells (not recorded which) from PBMCs. All receptors derive from a human donor with aplastic anemia.

This rearrangement joins TRBV7-2 to TRBJ2-3; TRBD1 matches at 9 bases. Losses at the gene ends were 3 bases for V and 4 bases for J; bases not matched to a gene: 2. Germline V gene sequence: CDR1 SGHTA, CDR2 FQGNSA. The CDR3 covers 14 residues. CDR3 sequence: CASSFRQGADTQYF. CDR3 in DNA: TGTGCCAGCAGCTTCAGACAGGGGGCAGATACGCAGTATTTT.

This rearrangement joins TRBV25-1 to TRBJ1-1; D perhaps matches TRBD1 (5 bases). Trimming pared 11 bases from V and 4 bases from J, leaving 20 bases between. The CDR3 contains 14 residues. Per the germline V gene, CDR1 is MGHDK and CDR2 is SYGVNS. The CDR3 coding sequence is TGTGCCCCGAGCGGGGCGCATGGGGCCACTGAAGCTTTCTTT. Translating it yields CAPSGAHGATEAFF.

This clonotype was seen repeatedly, ten times or more. This chain joins TRBV30 and TRBJ1-2; 7 positions agree with TRBD1. Looked up from germline, CDR1 is GTSNPN and CDR2 is SVGIG (reference sequence). The length of the CDR3 is 14 residues. The J segment lost 2 bases and the V segment lost 2 bases, leaving 5 bases of the junction unmatched. CDR3 in amino acids: CAWSPGQMNYGYTF. The CDR3 DNA sequence: TGTGCCTGGAGTCCGGGACAGATGAACTATGGCTACACCTTC.

The J gene is TRBJ1-2, the V gene TRBV2; 7 bases match TRBD1. Germline CDR1 is SNHLY and CDR2 is FYNNEI. This CDR3 is built from 14 residues. J gave up 0 bases and V 8 bases, and 6 bases lay outside the gene matches. The CDR3: CASGRDSANYGYTF. In nucleotides, the CDR3 is TGTGCCAGCGGTCGGGACAGCGCTAACTATGGCTACACCTTC.

The J gene is TRBJ2-5, the V gene TRBV28; 7 nucleotides align to TRBD1. This CDR3 has 15 residues. V lost 6 bases and J lost 2; bases outside the gene matches: 9. Germline V gives CDR1 MDHEN, CDR2 SYDVKM. The CDR3: CASRTWDSPQETQYF. The CDR3 DNA is TGTGCCAGCAGAACCTGGGACAGTCCGCAAGAGACCCAGTACTTC.

The chain has TRBV20-1 and TRBJ2-7; D uncertain. CDR1 is DFQATT and CDR2 is SNEGSKA in the germline V gene (reference sequence). The V and J ends lost 3 bases and 6 bases respectively, with 9 bases between them. This CDR3 spans 11 amino acids. In DNA, the CDR3 is TGCAGTGCTAGCCCCCACCTCGAGCAGTACTTC. This gives the protein CSASPHLEQYF.

This clonotype was seen ten or more times. V gene TRBV2 combines with J gene TRBJ2-1; TRBD1 aligns across 9 bases. V was clipped by 10 bases and J by 3 bases; unmatched bases: 7. Germline loops: CDR1 SNHLY, CDR2 FYNNEI. This CDR3 is 14 amino acids long. CDR3 DNA: TGTGCCAACGTGGGACAGGGCTTCTACAATGAGCAGTTCTTC. Translating gives CANVGQGFYNEQFF.

The chain has TRBV20-1 and TRBJ1-2; D is ambiguous. The CDR3 length is 12 residues. V lost 4 bases and J lost 2, with 8 bases in between. The V gene's germline CDR1 is DFQATT and CDR2 SNEGSKA (reference sequence). The CDR3 here is CSAKTGNYGYTF. DNA of the CDR3: TGCAGTGCTAAGACGGGGAACTATGGCTACACCTTC.

This clonotype was seen a single time. This chain links TRBV15 with TRBJ2-1; the match to TRBD2 covers 13 bases. The CDR3 is 17 residues long. CDR1 and CDR2 (germline): LNHNV, YYDKDF (reference sequence). Trimming cost V 3 bases and J 8 bases; bases outside gene matches: 10. CDR3 in amino acids: CATSSSRSGLAGHEQFF. CDR3 nucleotide sequence: TGTGCCACCAGCAGCTCCAGGTCGGGACTAGCGGGACATGAGCAGTTCTTC.

The chain is built from TRBV29-1 and TRBJ2-7, with a tentative D call TRBD2 (5 bases). CDR1 and CDR2 from the germline V gene are SQVTM and ANQGSEA. V was shortened by 3 bases and J by 7 bases, with 13 bases between the two germline ends. The length of the CDR3 is 12 residues. The CDR3 region is CSVEAHTGEQYF. Here the CDR3 DNA reads TGCAGCGTTGAGGCCCATACGGGGGAGCAGTACTTC.

The J gene is TRBJ1-3, the V gene TRBV20-1; 9 nucleotides line up with TRBD1. Germline assignment: CDR1 DFQATT and CDR2 SNEGSKA (reference sequence). The CDR3 loop spans 15 amino acids. The V gene end was trimmed by 3 bases and the J gene end by 7 bases; junction bases not matched to a gene: 10. The CDR3 nucleotides read TGCAGTGCTAGTAACCCCCACGGACAGGGGAACACCATATATTTT. Protein product: CSASNPHGQGNTIYF.

The chain employs TRBV5-1 and TRBJ2-1; the match to TRBD2 covers 9 bases. The V segment lost 0 bases and the J segment 5 bases; nucleotides outside the gene matches: 3. Germline V CDR1 and CDR2: SGHRS, YFSETQ. The CDR3 consists of 15 residues. The CDR3 DNA reads TGCGCCAGCAGCTTGGGCCCTAGCGGGGACAATGAGCAGTTCTTC. This sequence encodes CASSLGPSGDNEQFF.

The CDR3 loop is CASSLARDRGSYEQYF. In DNA form, the CDR3 reads TGTGCCAGCAGCTTGGCGAGGGACAGGGGTTCCTACGAGCAGTACTTC. J is TRBJ2-7 and V is TRBV5-4, with TRBD1 matching over 10 bases. The CDR3 contains 16 residues. CDR1 and CDR2 from the germline V gene are SGHNT and YYREEE (reference sequence). V trimming: 0 bases; J trimming: 1 base; junction bases outside the gene matches: 4.

The CDR3 DNA reads TGTGCCAGCAGCTTAGGTGGACACCCTAACTATGGCTACACCTTC. Translating gives CASSLGGHPNYGYTF. The genes are TRBV7-2 and TRBJ1-2; possible D gene TRBD1, 5 bases. Trimming took 1 base from V and 0 from J, leaving 9 bases between them. The CDR3 loop spans 15 amino acids. Germline V gene lookup returns CDR1 SGHTA and CDR2 FQGNSA.

This clonotype was counted a few times. The V and J genes are TRBV10-3 and TRBJ1-1; 7 bases fit TRBD1. The trim removed 10 bases at V and 0 bases at J, leaving 11 bases unmatched. The CDR3 extends over 15 amino acids. CDR1 ENHRY and CDR2 SYGVKD come from the germline V gene. The CDR3 sequence: CATIPATGMNTEAFF. CDR3 coding DNA: TGTGCCACCATACCAGCGACAGGGATGAACACTGAAGCTTTCTTT.

This clonotype was detected a few times. This chain connects TRBV5-1 to TRBJ1-2; 7 bases match TRBD1. V shed 4 bases and J 4 bases; nucleotides not matched to a gene: 4. CDR1 and CDR2 from the germline V gene are SGHRS and YFSETQ. CDR3 length equals 13 residues. The CDR3 nucleotides read TGCGCCAGCAGCCCGGGACAGCGCTATGGCTACACCTTC. Protein sequence: CASSPGQRYGYTF.

This clonotype was seen ten or more times. The V call is TRBV6-5, the J call TRBJ1-5, with 8 bases aligning to TRBD1. CDR1 and CDR2 from the germline V gene are MNHEY and SVGAGI. This CDR3 is 16 amino acids long. The V gene end was trimmed by 10 bases and the J gene end by 3 bases; junction bases not matched to a gene: 14. The CDR3 DNA reads TGTGCCACCGACGTTACCGGGACAGGCTCCAATCAGCCCCAGCATTTT. It specifies CATDVTGTGSNQPQHF.

This clonotype was seen at least ten times. The CDR3 DNA follows: TGCAGTGCTAGAGATGCGGCAGACTACGAGCAGTACTTC. It encodes CSARDAADYEQYF. The chain is built from TRBV20-1 and TRBJ2-7; D gene uncertain. V lost 0 bases and J lost 3, with 9 bases in between. Germline V gene data show CDR1 as DFQATT and CDR2 as SNEGSKA (reference sequence). The CDR3 contains 13 residues.

A few counts support this clonotype. The rearrangement joins TRBV6-6 to TRBJ2-1; 14 nucleotides line up with TRBD2. The CDR3 has 16 residues. CDR1 is MNHNY, CDR2 SVGAGI, per germline (reference sequence). The J segment lost 4 bases and the V segment lost 8 bases, leaving 7 bases of the junction unmatched. The CDR3 sequence is CASSPGTSGGYNEQFF. DNA for the CDR3: TGTGCCAGCTCACCCGGGACTAGCGGGGGTTACAATGAGCAGTTCTTC.

V gene TRBV7-3 combines with J gene TRBJ2-7; D tentatively fits TRBD1 or TRBD2 (5 bases each). Germline CDR1 and CDR2: SGHTA and FQGTGA. V lost 3 bases and J lost 5, with 14 bases in between. The CDR3 is made up of 14 amino acids. This chain's CDR3 is CASSLGTPTNEQYF. For the CDR3, the DNA is TGTGCCAGCAGCTTGGGGACCCCTACGAACGAGCAGTACTTC.

Ten or more counts support this clonotype. The J gene is TRBJ1-1, the V gene TRBV6-5; D possibly corresponds to TRBD1 (5 bases). Trimming removed 7 bases from V and 1 base from J, with 10 bases in between. The germline gives CDR1 MNHEY, CDR2 SVGAGI. CDR3 length: 13 residues. As DNA, the CDR3 is TGTGCCAGCACCATGACAGAGAACACTGAAGCTTTCTTT. Translating it yields CASTMTENTEAFF.

This clonotype was detected only a few times. The chain is built from TRBV7-2 and TRBJ2-7; no clear D. Between the trimmed V and J ends, which lost 7 bases and 6 bases, there was a span of 16 bases. The CDR3 totals 13 residues. Germline CDR1 is SGHTA and CDR2 is FQGNSA. The CDR3 region is CASTPPDIIEQYF. The CDR3, as DNA: TGTGCCAGCACTCCCCCGGATATTATCGAGCAGTACTTC.